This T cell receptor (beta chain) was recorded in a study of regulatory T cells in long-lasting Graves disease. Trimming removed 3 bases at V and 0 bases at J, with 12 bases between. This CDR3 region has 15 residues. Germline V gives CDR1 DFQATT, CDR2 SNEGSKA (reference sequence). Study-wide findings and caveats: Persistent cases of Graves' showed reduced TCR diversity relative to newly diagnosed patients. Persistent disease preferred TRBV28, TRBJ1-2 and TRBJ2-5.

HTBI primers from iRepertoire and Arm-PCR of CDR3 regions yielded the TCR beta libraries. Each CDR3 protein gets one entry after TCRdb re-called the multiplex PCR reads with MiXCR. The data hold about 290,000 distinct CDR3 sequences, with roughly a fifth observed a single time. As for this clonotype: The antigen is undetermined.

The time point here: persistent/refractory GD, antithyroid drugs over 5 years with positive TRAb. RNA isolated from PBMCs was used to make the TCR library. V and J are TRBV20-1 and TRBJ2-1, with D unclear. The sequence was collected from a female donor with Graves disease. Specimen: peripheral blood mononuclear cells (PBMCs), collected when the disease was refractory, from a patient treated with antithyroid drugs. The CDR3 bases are TGCAGTGCTAGCATTAACTTCATCTCCTACAATGAGCAGTTCTTC. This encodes CSASINFISYNEQFF.